This paragraph reports one T cell receptor (beta chain). Its antigen is undetermined. Measured with immunoSEQ multiplex PCR; TCRdb has only the in-frame clones, and not every one. The profile covers about 150,000 clones, with 79% appearing a single time and over 10% taken by the ten largest. The sample belongs to a study of cytotoxic CD8 clonotypes in ibrutinib-treated CLL. Looking at the study overall: It was after a median 12 months of treatment, range 6 to 36, that response samples were taken. Samples had a mean of around 260,000 productive templates and more than 80,000 productive rearrangements.

Overall study findings and caveats: Public clonotypes proved infrequent, and on treatment they shrank or remained steady. An increase in clonality occurred at ibrutinib response, followed by a return toward baseline at progression.

This TCR was sampled from a human donor with chronic lymphocytic leukemia. The sample in question was PBMCs, obtained after 12 months of ibrutinib treatment.

The CDR3 coding sequence is TGCGCCAGCAGCGCGGGACTAGCGGGAGTGGCCGGGGAGCTGTTTTTT. It encodes CASSAGLAGVAGELFF. The V gene is TRBV5-1, the J gene TRBJ2-2; 14 bases line up with TRBD2. The CDR3 has 16 residues. Germline-derived CDR1 and CDR2 are SGHRS and YFSETQ. Germline trimming cut 4 bases from V and 6 bases from J; bases unmatched to any gene: 5.